This T cell receptor beta chain was observed in a study of CD8+CD57+ T cells in acquired aplastic anemia. Study as a whole: On average, sorted CD4+ and CD8+ cells gave approximately 3.1 ug of DNA. CD4+ cell libraries from healthy donors averaged roughly 10 million reads.

There are many counts of this clonotype. Its antigen is currently unknown. Genomic DNA, serving as template, underwent TCR beta VDJ and CDR3 profiling. TCRdb recomputed calls from the reads with MiXCR, one row per CDR3 protein. This table holds some 140,000 distinct CDR3 sequences, roughly 40% found once. CDR3 length: 15 amino acids. Germline-derived CDR1 and CDR2 are SGHAT and FQDESV (reference sequence). Trimming left V 4 bases short and J 1 base short, with 12 bases between. Study outcomes and limitations: Researchers reported that CD8+ Simpson's diversity was not significantly different in patients versus controls.

This sequence joins TRBV11-1 and TRBJ2-3; D might be TRBD2 (6 bases). Sequenced sample: sorted CD4+, CD8+, or CD8+CD57+ T cells (not recorded which) from PBMCs. The TCR originated in a human donor in good health, serving as a control. Here the CDR3 reads CASSSNWGGTDTQYF. The CDR3 region has the DNA TGTGCCAGCAGCTCGAACTGGGGGGGCACAGATACGCAGTATTTT.